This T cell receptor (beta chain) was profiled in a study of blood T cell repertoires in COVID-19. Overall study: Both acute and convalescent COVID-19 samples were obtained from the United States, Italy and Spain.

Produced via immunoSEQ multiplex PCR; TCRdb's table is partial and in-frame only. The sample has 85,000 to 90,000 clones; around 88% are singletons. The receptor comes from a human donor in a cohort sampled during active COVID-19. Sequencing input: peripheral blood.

CDR3 nucleotides: TGTGCCAGCAGCCCGGGACAGGGCGCGGCTTTCTTT. Translation: CASSPGQGAAFF. The chain is built from TRBV7-8 and TRBJ1-1; 9 bases match TRBD1. Germline trimming cut 5 bases from V and 11 bases from J; bases unmatched to any gene: 6. The CDR3 extends over 12 amino acids. Germline CDR1 reads SGHVS; CDR2 reads FQNEAQ.